This T cell receptor (beta chain) was found in a study of T cells in Graves' hyperthyroidism and ophthalmopathy. Study-level points and caveats: Ophthalmopathy onset followed model prediction by a median roughly 6.5 months.

Researchers took RNA transcripts and amplified the TCR beta CDR3 regions from them. In the first-round RT-PCR of the TCR CDR3, the HTBI primer set was used. Each CDR3 protein gets one entry after TCRdb re-called the multiplex PCR reads with MiXCR. Found here are 500,000 to 600,000 distinct CDR3 sequences, about 45% of them singletons; the top ten hold more than 7%. Graves' hyperthyroidism qualified as stable when ophthalmopathy did not progress within 18 months. Criteria for exclusion of patients were uncontrolled infection, other autoimmune disease, pregnancy or lactation. This clonotype appeared a few times. What it recognizes is unknown. V gave up 7 bases and J gave up 8 bases; unmatched junction bases: 8. The germline V gene has CDR1 SNHLY and CDR2 FYNNEI. The CDR3 has 13 residues.

This clonotype was obtained from a woman younger than 35 with Graves' hyperthyroidism. Sequenced material: peripheral blood or thyroid tissue (not recorded which). The rearrangement joins TRBV2 to TRBJ2-1, with 7 bases fitting TRBD2. CDR3 region: CASKRDGRDEQFF. The CDR3 DNA sequence: TGTGCCAGCAAGCGGGATGGTAGGGATGAGCAGTTCTTC.